Each of the 28 T cell receptor beta chains below was sequenced from the same sample in a study of cytomegalovirus exposure and HLA in healthy donors. Both 60 Vbeta primers and 13 Jbeta primers went into the PCR. The method was immunoSEQ multiplex PCR; TCRdb's version includes in-frame clones alone and lacks a portion of them. The sample lists 75,000 to 90,000 clones; about 79% were seen once. Material for sequencing was PBMCs. The receptor set was obtained from a male donor in good health and CMV-seropositive.

In this sample, this clone turned up many times. The rearrangement links TRBV30 to TRBJ2-1, with TRBD2 identical over 9 bases. The CDR3 totals 14 residues. V shed 3 bases and J 6 bases; nucleotides not matched to a gene: 6. The germline CDR1 and CDR2 sequences are GTSNPN and SVGIG (reference sequence). CDR3 nucleotides: TGTGCCTGGAGGGGGCTAGCGGGGTTCAATGAGCAGTTCTTC. Translating it yields CAWRGLAGFNEQFF.

CDR3 in amino acids: CASSPDRINYGYTF. The CDR3 bases are TGTGCCAGCAGTCCCGACAGGATTAACTATGGCTACACCTTC. The V call is TRBV11-2, the J call TRBJ1-2; TRBD1 might be the D (6 bases). Between the trimmed V and J ends, which lost 6 bases and 1 base, there was a span of 12 bases. This CDR3 is built from 14 residues. CDR1 is SGHAT and CDR2 is FQNNGV in the germline V gene.

The rearrangement links TRBV4-1 to TRBJ1-6; 10 bases fit TRBD1. With V trimmed by 2 bases and J by 10 bases, 8 bases remained unmatched. Germline CDR1 reads MGHRA; CDR2 reads YSYEKL. The CDR3 sequence is 16 residues long. CDR3 loop: CASSQPGQGGSSPLHF. The CDR3 DNA follows: TGCGCCAGCAGCCAACCCGGACAGGGGGGTTCCTCACCCCTCCACTTT.

J is TRBJ2-2 and V is TRBV5-6; 7 bases line up with TRBD1. V dropped 4 bases and J dropped 4; count of bases not matched to a gene: 4. This CDR3 contains 14 residues. CDR1 is SGHDT, CDR2 YYEEEE, per germline. CDR3 coding DNA: TGTGCCAGCAGCCCGCGGACAGGCACCGGGGAGCTGTTTTTT. Translation: CASSPRTGTGELFF. The entire variable domain, with the rest obtained from reference TRBV5-6 and TRBJ2-2, is as follows: DAGVTQSPTHLIKTRGQQVTLRCSPKSGHDTVSWYQQALGQGPQFIFQYYEEEERQRGNFPDRFSGHQFPNYSSELNVNALLLGDSALYLCASSPRTGTGELFFGEGSRLTVL.

The chain employs TRBV20-1 and TRBJ2-7, with D tentatively TRBD1 (5 bases). CDR1 is DFQATT, CDR2 SNEGSKA, per germline (reference sequence). The CDR3 length is 11 residues. Between the trimmed V and J ends, which lost 4 bases and 6 bases, there was a span of 10 bases. CDR3 protein: CSATGSGEQYF. In DNA, the CDR3 is TGCAGTGCTACAGGGTCCGGCGAGCAGTACTTC.

CDR3 sequence: CASSLHNRGDEQFF. CDR3 in DNA: TGTGCCAGCAGTCTACACAACAGGGGCGATGAGCAGTTCTTC. The chain uses TRBV25-1 and TRBJ2-1; 7 bases fit TRBD1. CDR1 and CDR2 from the germline V gene are MGHDK and SYGVNS. With 5 bases clipped from V and 8 bases from J, the junction kept 9 bases outside the gene matches. The CDR3 loop spans 14 amino acids.

The chain joins TRBV5-1 to TRBJ2-1; 11 positions match TRBD2. The CDR3 runs to 16 residues. From germline, CDR1 is SGHRS and CDR2 YFSETQ. Unmatched junction bases numbered 12, after V lost 4 bases and J lost 9 bases. The CDR3 sequence is CASSPGSLAGEFEQFF. CDR3 DNA sequence: TGCGCCAGCAGCCCCGGTTCACTAGCGGGAGAATTTGAGCAGTTCTTC.

J is TRBJ2-3 and V is TRBV5-1; D gene unclear. Germline CDR1 SGHRS, CDR2 YFSETQ. Trimming left V 2 bases short and J 4 bases short, with 2 bases between. CDR3 length: 11 amino acids. The CDR3 DNA sequence: TGCGCCAGCAGCTTCGCAGATACGCAGTATTTT. It translates to CASSFADTQYF.

The chain recombines TRBV7-9 with TRBJ2-7; TRBD1 matches at 7 bases. Germline lookup yields CDR1 SEHNR and CDR2 FQNEAQ (reference sequence). The length of the CDR3 is 14 residues. V gave up 8 bases and J gave up 2 bases; unmatched junction bases: 9. CDR3 DNA sequence: TGTGCCAGCGAGGGACAGAAGGGACCCTACGAGCAGTACTTC. Protein: CASEGQKGPYEQYF.

The V call is TRBV28, the J call TRBJ2-1; D is possibly TRBD1 (6 bases). Germline CDR1 MDHEN, CDR2 SYDVKM. The CDR3 extends over 16 amino acids. The V end was cut by 4 bases, the J end by 3 bases, with 16 bases between. CDR3 DNA: TGTGCCAGCAGTTCAACTGGGGGCCCGTTCTACAATGAGCAGTTCTTC. Protein product: CASSSTGGPFYNEQFF.

The chain couples TRBV4-1 to TRBJ1-2, with 7 bases lining up with TRBD1. The V segment lost 1 base and the J segment 6 bases; nucleotides outside the gene matches: 8. The CDR3 is 15 residues long. Germline V gene sequence: CDR1 MGHRA, CDR2 YSYEKL. The CDR3 spells CASSQAPRQGDGYTF. The CDR3 nucleotides read TGCGCCAGCAGCCAAGCACCGAGACAGGGCGATGGCTACACCTTC.

The rearrangement uses TRBV6-1 and TRBJ2-6; D not resolved. The CDR3 is 15 residues long. V gave up 7 bases and J gave up 2 bases, with 12 bases separating them. The germline gives CDR1 MNHNS, CDR2 SASEGT. For the CDR3, the DNA is TGTGCCAGCATTGGAAATCGGGCTGGGGCCAACGTCCTGACTTTC. Amino acids: CASIGNRAGANVLTF.

The rearrangement joins TRBV5-1 to TRBJ1-5, with 8 bases matching TRBD1. Germline loops: CDR1 SGHRS, CDR2 YFSETQ. Germline trimming cut 0 bases from V and 7 bases from J; bases unmatched to any gene: 6. The CDR3 runs 15 residues. In DNA, the CDR3 is TGCGCCAGCAGCTTGGATGGACAGGGCTTACAGCCCCAGCATTTT. This encodes CASSLDGQGLQPQHF.

This chain links TRBV14 with TRBJ1-2; D call uncertain. This CDR3 has 12 amino acids. V lost 1 base to trimming and J lost 5 bases, with 5 bases between them. Per germline, CDR1 SGHDN and CDR2 FVKESK. CDR3 region: CASSQGGYGYTF. CDR3 coding DNA: TGTGCCAGCAGCCAAGGAGGTTATGGCTACACCTTC.

This rearrangement joins TRBV10-3 to TRBJ1-5; perhaps TRBD1 as D (5 bases). V lost 10 bases, J lost 1 base, and 23 bases lay in between. Germline V gives CDR1 ENHRY, CDR2 SYGVKD. The CDR3 contains 17 residues. The CDR3 sequence is CATGGGIPNRSNQPQHF. The CDR3 DNA reads TGTGCCACCGGGGGAGGGATCCCCAATCGCAGCAATCAGCCCCAGCATTTT.

This chain's CDR3 is CATSTKRTGSDTQYF. The CDR3 DNA follows: TGTGCCACCAGCACCAAGCGCACAGGGTCCGATACGCAGTATTTT. The chain uses TRBV15 and TRBJ2-3; perhaps TRBD1 as D (6 bases). This CDR3 comprises 15 residues. V lost 4 bases, J lost 6 bases, and 17 bases lay in between. Per germline, CDR1 LNHNV and CDR2 YYDKDF (reference sequence).

A single count supports this clone. The rearrangement links TRBV11-2 to TRBJ1-4, with D unresolved. CDR1 and CDR2 from the germline V gene are SGHAT and FQNNGV. There are 15 residues in the CDR3. V lost 6 bases and J 0 bases, leaving 11 bases between the germline ends. CDR3 sequence (DNA): TGTGCCAGCAGTTACGAGTCCTCAACTAATGAAAAACTGTTTTTT. Amino acids: CASSYESSTNEKLFF.

The chain uses TRBV7-2 and TRBJ1-5; a weak D match, TRBD1 (6 bases). V dropped 8 bases and J dropped 7 bases, with 15 bases sitting between them. Per germline, CDR1 SGHTA and CDR2 FQGNSA. CDR3 length equals 13 residues. This chain's CDR3 is CASGTQGGQPQHF. The CDR3 DNA sequence: TGTGCCAGCGGAACACAGGGAGGGCAGCCCCAGCATTTT.

The chain uses TRBV28 and TRBJ2-7, with TRBD1 matching 7 bases. CDR1 MDHEN and CDR2 SYDVKM come from the germline V gene. This CDR3 has 13 residues. The V and J ends lost 5 bases and 3 bases, in that order; junction bases with no gene match: 4. CDR3 nucleotides: TGTGCCAGCAGTAGTGGGACAGTCTACGAGCAGTACTTC. Amino acids: CASSSGTVYEQYF.

This sequence joins TRBV27 and TRBJ2-1, with TRBD2 matching over 10 bases. This CDR3 spans 15 amino acids. Unmatched junction bases numbered 3, after V lost 7 bases and J lost 0 bases. Per the germline V gene, CDR1 is MNHEY and CDR2 is SMNVEV (reference sequence). CDR3 DNA sequence: TGTGCCAGCACCCTAGCGGGAGCCTCCTACAATGAGCAGTTCTTC. Its translation is CASTLAGASYNEQFF.

This clone was found a few times. The V call is TRBV4-3, the J call TRBJ2-2; D uncertain. Trimming removed 0 bases from V and 3 bases from J, with 11 bases in between. CDR3 length: 16 residues. Germline assignment: CDR1 LGHNA and CDR2 YSLEER. CDR3 protein: CASSQDAALDTGELFF. In DNA form, the CDR3 reads TGCGCCAGCAGCCAAGATGCGGCCCTGGACACCGGGGAGCTGTTTTTT.

This clone was recorded once. The V and J genes are TRBV29-1 and TRBJ2-7; TRBD1 matches at 10 bases. Germline V gives CDR1 SQVTM, CDR2 ANQGSEA. Trimming took 5 bases from V and 0 from J; bases not matched to a gene: 4. The CDR3 contains 14 residues. The CDR3 region has the DNA TGCAGCGTTAGGGACAGGGGAAGCTCCTACGAGCAGTACTTC. It is translated as CSVRDRGSSYEQYF.

This chain links TRBV5-1 with TRBJ2-2, with 10 bases lining up with TRBD1. Germline V CDR1 and CDR2: SGHRS, YFSETQ. The CDR3 runs 15 residues. V lost 7 bases and J lost 3; bases outside the gene matches: 6. In nucleotides, the CDR3 is TGCGCCAGCGGGCGACAGGGGGCTTACACCGGGGAGCTGTTTTTT. It codes for CASGRQGAYTGELFF.

The DNA for the CDR3 is TGTGCCAGCAGTAGGGGTCAGCCCCAGCATTTT. Translating gives CASSRGQPQHF. V usage is TRBV2 and J usage is TRBJ1-5; weak D call: TRBD1 (5 bases). Germline V gene sequence: CDR1 SNHLY, CDR2 FYNNEI. The CDR3 sequence is 11 residues long. V gave up 5 bases and J gave up 6 bases, with 5 bases separating them.

The chain has TRBV28 and TRBJ1-5; 7 nucleotides line up with TRBD1. V shed 5 bases, J shed 5 bases, and the junction held 12 bases outside the gene matches. In germline, CDR1 is MDHEN, CDR2 SYDVKM. The CDR3 is made up of 16 amino acids. The CDR3 here is CASSKRLGGADQPQHF. The DNA of the CDR3 is TGTGCCAGCAGTAAACGCCTAGGGGGCGCCGATCAGCCCCAGCATTTT.

J is TRBJ2-1 and V is TRBV7-9; 9 nucleotides line up with TRBD2. V lost 1 base, J lost 3 bases, and 4 bases stayed unmatched. The CDR3 spans 16 residues. CDR1 is SEHNR and CDR2 is FQNEAQ in the germline V gene (reference sequence). The CDR3 sequence is CASSLVRTSDYNEQFF. The CDR3 DNA reads as TGTGCCAGCAGCTTAGTGAGGACTAGCGACTACAATGAGCAGTTCTTC. The full variable domain, its missing parts supplied by reference TRBV7-9 and TRBJ2-1, is DTGVSQNPRHKITKRGQNVTFRCDPISEHNRLYWYRQTLGQGPEFLTYFQNEAQLEKSRLLSDRFSAERPKGSFSTLEIQRTEQGDSAMYLCASSLVRTSDYNEQFFGPGTRLTVL.

V is TRBV6-6 and J is TRBJ2-7; D possibly corresponds to TRBD1 (6 bases). Trimming left V 6 bases short and J 3 bases short, with 18 bases between. The CDR3 has 15 residues. The germline V gene has CDR1 MNHNY and CDR2 SVGAGI (reference sequence). The CDR3 protein is CASSPLAGARYEQYF. CDR3 in DNA: TGTGCCAGCAGCCCCCTGGCAGGGGCGCGCTACGAGCAGTACTTC.

The J gene is TRBJ2-7, the V gene TRBV4-1, with 9 bases lining up with TRBD2. The CDR3 length is 15 residues. Germline V gene sequence: CDR1 MGHRA, CDR2 YSYEKL. V was clipped by 0 bases and J by 6 bases; unmatched bases: 6. For the CDR3, the DNA is TGCGCCAGCAGCCAAGACCGGACTAGCGTCCGCGAGCAGTACTTC. It translates to CASSQDRTSVREQYF.